Below, 5 T cell receptor beta chains from the same sample are listed, as sequenced in a study of blood T cell repertoires in COVID-19. Profiled with immunoSEQ multiplex PCR; TCRdb holds only in-frame clones, not every one. The repertoire holds hundreds of thousands of clones, approximately 80% seen once, with around 9.2% in the top ten. The sequencing input was peripheral blood. Source of these receptors: a human donor in a cohort sampled during active COVID-19.

In this sample, this clone turned up a few times. V and J are TRBV4-1 and TRBJ1-4, with a tentative D call TRBD1 (5 bases). Germline-derived CDR1 and CDR2 are MGHRA and YSYEKL. CDR3 length: 16 residues. The germline V and J ends were trimmed by 7 bases and 5 bases, with 20 bases remaining between them. CDR3: CASNERMGGNNEKLFF. The DNA of the CDR3 is TGCGCCAGCAATGAAAGGATGGGGGGGAACAATGAAAAACTGTTTTTT.

V and J are TRBV2 and TRBJ2-5; 10 bases fit TRBD2. V gave up 7 bases and J gave up 1 base; unmatched junction bases: 6. The CDR3 contains 15 residues. CDR1 SNHLY and CDR2 FYNNEI come from the germline V gene. CDR3 bases: TGTGCCAGCAAAGGGCTAGCGGGGGCCCAAGAGACCCAGTACTTC. Protein: CASKGLAGAQETQYF.

The chain is built from TRBV23-1 and TRBJ1-2; unclear D gene. TRBV23-1 has ORF status, its function being uncertain. The CDR3 extends over 14 amino acids. The V gene lost 0 bases and the J gene lost 3 bases, with 8 bases spanning the gap. The CDR3: CASSQSPQDYGYTF. Written as DNA, the CDR3 is TGCGCCAGCAGTCAATCCCCCCAGGACTATGGCTACACCTTC.

In this sample, this clone turned up once. The sample carries other DNA sequences with the same CDR3. The chain joins TRBV4-2 to TRBJ1-2; 9 bases map to TRBD1. Germline lookup yields CDR1 LGHNA and CDR2 YNFKEQ. The ends lost 0 bases at V and 2 bases at J; junction bases unmatched: 4. The CDR3 runs to 16 residues. CDR3 bases: TGTGCCAGCAGCCAAGATCCGGGACAGGGAAACTATGGCTACACCTTC. Amino acids: CASSQDPGQGNYGYTF.

This clone was counted only a few times. The chain uses TRBV19 and TRBJ1-6; TRBD1 matches 9 bases. CDR1 and CDR2 (germline): LNHDA, SQIVND (reference sequence). The CDR3 is 14 amino acids. Losses at the gene ends were 6 bases for V and 10 bases for J; bases not matched to a gene: 7. The CDR3 DNA sequence: TGTGCCAGTAGGACAGGGGGGCCAGGGTCACCCCTCCACTTT. This sequence encodes CASRTGGPGSPLHF.